These 5 T cell receptor beta chains share one sample of origin, sequenced in a study of cytomegalovirus exposure and HLA in healthy donors. PCR used 60 Vbeta primers and 13 Jbeta primers. TCRdb's table, derived via immunoSEQ multiplex PCR, lists solely in-frame clones and lacks some. The sample gives 92,000 or so clones, over 55% of which show up once; 20% to 25% is in the top ten. Sequencing input: PBMCs. The receptors come from a woman aged 45-65 years in good health and CMV-seropositive.

This clone was seen more than once but under ten times. This rearrangement joins TRBV28 to TRBJ1-6, with D tentatively TRBD1 (5 bases). Per germline, CDR1 MDHEN and CDR2 SYDVKM. The V gene lost 7 bases and the J gene lost 0 bases, with 13 bases spanning the gap. This CDR3 contains 16 residues. CDR3 sequence (DNA): TGTGCCAGCATCTGGGGGGGAGGCTCCTATAATTCACCCCTCCACTTT. It encodes CASIWGGGSYNSPLHF.

This chain connects TRBV10-1 to TRBJ2-1; 9 bases align to TRBD1. After removal of 8 bases from V and 10 bases from J, the junction contained 6 bases not matched to a gene. Germline V gene sequence: CDR1 WNHNN, CDR2 SYGVQD (reference sequence). CDR3 length: 12 amino acids. CDR3 coding DNA: TGCGCCAGCGGTAGACAGGGGGGCGAGCAGTTCTTC. Encoded protein: CASGRQGGEQFF.

The V call is TRBV7-6, the J call TRBJ2-5; no reliable D call. From germline, CDR1 is SGHVS and CDR2 FNYEAQ. Trimming stripped 1 base from V and 0 bases from J, with 6 bases between. The CDR3 contains 14 residues. The CDR3, as DNA: TGTGCCAGCAGCTTAGAACTGAACCAAGAGACCCAGTACTTC. Its translation is CASSLELNQETQYF.

The chain links TRBV4-2 to TRBJ2-5, with D possibly being TRBD2 (7 bases). The V and J ends lost 0 bases and 3 bases respectively, with 14 bases between them. Germline values: CDR1 LGHNA, CDR2 YNFKEQ. This CDR3 is 16 amino acids long. The CDR3 is CASSQDGGGGEETQYF. CDR3 sequence (DNA): TGTGCCAGCAGCCAAGATGGTGGGGGGGGCGAAGAGACCCAGTACTTC.

This clone has a handful of counts. CDR3 region: CASSLAGSYEQYF. DNA for the CDR3: TGTGCCAGCAGCTTGGCGGGTTCCTACGAGCAGTACTTC. V and J are TRBV5-4 and TRBJ2-7; D unresolved. Germline CDR1 reads SGHNT; CDR2 reads YYREEE (reference sequence). V was trimmed by 0 bases and J by 1 base, leaving 5 bases between them. CDR3 length: 13 amino acids.